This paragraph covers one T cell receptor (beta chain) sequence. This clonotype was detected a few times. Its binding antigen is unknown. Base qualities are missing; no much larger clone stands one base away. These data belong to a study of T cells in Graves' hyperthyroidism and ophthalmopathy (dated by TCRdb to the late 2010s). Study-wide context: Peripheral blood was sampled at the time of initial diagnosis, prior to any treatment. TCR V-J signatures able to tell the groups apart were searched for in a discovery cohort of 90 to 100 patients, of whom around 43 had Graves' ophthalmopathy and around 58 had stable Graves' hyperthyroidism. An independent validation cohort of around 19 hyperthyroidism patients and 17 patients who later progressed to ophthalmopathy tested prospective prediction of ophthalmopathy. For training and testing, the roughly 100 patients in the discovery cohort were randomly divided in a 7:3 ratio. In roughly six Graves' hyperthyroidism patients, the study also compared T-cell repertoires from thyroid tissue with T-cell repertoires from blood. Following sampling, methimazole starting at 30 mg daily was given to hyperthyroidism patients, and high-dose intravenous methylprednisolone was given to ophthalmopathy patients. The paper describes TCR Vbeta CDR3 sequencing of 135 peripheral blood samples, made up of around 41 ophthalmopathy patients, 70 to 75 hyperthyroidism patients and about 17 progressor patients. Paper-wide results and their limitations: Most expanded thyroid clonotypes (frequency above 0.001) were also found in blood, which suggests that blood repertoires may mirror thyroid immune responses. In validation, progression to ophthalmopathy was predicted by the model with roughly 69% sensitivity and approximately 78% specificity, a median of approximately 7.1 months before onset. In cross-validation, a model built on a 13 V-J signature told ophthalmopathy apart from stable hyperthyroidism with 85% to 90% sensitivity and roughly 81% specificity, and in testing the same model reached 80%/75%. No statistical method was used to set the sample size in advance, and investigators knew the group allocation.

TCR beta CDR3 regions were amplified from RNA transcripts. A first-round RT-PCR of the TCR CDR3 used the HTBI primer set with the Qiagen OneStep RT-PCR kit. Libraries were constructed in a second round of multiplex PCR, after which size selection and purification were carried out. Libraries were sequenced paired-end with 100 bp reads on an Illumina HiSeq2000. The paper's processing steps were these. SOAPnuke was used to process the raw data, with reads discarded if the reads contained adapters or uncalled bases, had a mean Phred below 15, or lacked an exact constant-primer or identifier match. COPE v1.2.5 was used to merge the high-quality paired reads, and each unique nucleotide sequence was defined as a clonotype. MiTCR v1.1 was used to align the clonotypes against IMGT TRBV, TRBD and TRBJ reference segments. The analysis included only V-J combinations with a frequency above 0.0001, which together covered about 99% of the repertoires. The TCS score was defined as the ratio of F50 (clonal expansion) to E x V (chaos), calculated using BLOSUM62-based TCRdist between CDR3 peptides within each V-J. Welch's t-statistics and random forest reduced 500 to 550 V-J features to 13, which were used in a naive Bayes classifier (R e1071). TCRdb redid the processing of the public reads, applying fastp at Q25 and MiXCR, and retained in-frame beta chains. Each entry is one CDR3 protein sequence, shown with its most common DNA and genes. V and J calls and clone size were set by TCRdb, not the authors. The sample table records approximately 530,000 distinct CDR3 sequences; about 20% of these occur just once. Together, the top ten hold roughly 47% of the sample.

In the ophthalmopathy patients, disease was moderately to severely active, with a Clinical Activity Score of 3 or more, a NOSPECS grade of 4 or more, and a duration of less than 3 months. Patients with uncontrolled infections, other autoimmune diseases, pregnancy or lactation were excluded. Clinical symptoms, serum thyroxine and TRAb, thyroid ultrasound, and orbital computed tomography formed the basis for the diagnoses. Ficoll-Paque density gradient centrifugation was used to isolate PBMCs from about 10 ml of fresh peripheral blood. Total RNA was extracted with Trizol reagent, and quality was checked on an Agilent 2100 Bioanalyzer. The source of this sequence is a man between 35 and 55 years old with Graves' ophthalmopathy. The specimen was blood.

The nucleotide sequence is given as TGTGCCAGCAGCGCAGTGGCAAACTATGGCTACACCTTC. Its translation is CASSAVANYGYTF. In this chain, TRBV14 is recombined with TRBJ1-2; the D gene lacks a confident call. V is cut by 5 bases and J by 2 bases, and the space between the germline ends is 9 bases. The germline V gene yields SGHDN for CDR1 and FVKESK for CDR2. The CDR3 goes from the cysteine to the phenylalanine over 13 residues. Of the read, only the CDR3 DNA is kept; its 39 bases are in frame from base 1. The CDR3 plus the reference TRBV14 and TRBJ1-2 genes for the other parts give the full variable domain: EAGVTQFPSHSVIEKGQTVTLRCDPISGHDNLYWYRRVMGKEIKFLLHFVKESKQDESGMPNNRFLAERTGGTYSTLKVQPAELEDSGVYFCASSAVANYGYTFGSGTRLTVV.